This T cell receptor beta chain comes out of a study of blood T cell repertoires in COVID-19. This CDR3 has 15 residues. The germline V gene encodes CDR1 LNHNV and CDR2 YYDKDF (reference sequence). V was pared by 3 bases and J by 1 base, with 4 bases of the junction left unmatched. Here immunoSEQ multiplex PCR was the method, and the copy in TCRdb shows in-frame clones only, minus some. There are some 110,000 clones in the sample; roughly nine tenths occur only once, and almost 4.5% lies in the top ten. The sample consisted of peripheral blood. V and J are TRBV15 and TRBJ2-3, with 7 bases that match TRBD2. The sequence derives from a man aged 35-49 years with acute or convalescent COVID-19. DNA for the CDR3: TGTGCCACCAGCAGCCGACGGGAGGGCACAGATACGCAGTATTTT. This codes for CATSSRREGTDTQYF.